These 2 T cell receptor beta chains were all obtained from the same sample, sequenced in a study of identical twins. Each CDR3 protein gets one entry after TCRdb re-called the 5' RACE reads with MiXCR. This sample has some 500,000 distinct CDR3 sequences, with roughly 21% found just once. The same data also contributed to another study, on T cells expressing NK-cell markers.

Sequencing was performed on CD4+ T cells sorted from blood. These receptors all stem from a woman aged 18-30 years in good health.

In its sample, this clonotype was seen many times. CDR3 coding DNA: TGTGCCAGCAGCTTTTTGACAGGGAGCTCCTATAATTCACCCCTCCACTTT. Encoded protein: CASSFLTGSSYNSPLHF. The chain is built from TRBV11-3 and TRBJ1-6; TRBD1 matches 7 bases. The V gene end was trimmed by 3 bases and the J gene end by 0 bases; junction bases not matched to a gene: 5. Per germline, CDR1 SGHNT and CDR2 YENEEA. CDR3 length: 17 amino acids. Combining the CDR3 with reference TRBV11-3 and TRBJ1-6 gives the whole variable domain EAGVVQSPRYKIIEKKQPVAFWCNPISGHNTLYWYLQNLGQGPELLIRYENEEAVDDSQLPKDRFSAERLKGVDSTLKIQPAELGDSAVYLCASSFLTGSSYNSPLHFGNGTRLTVT.

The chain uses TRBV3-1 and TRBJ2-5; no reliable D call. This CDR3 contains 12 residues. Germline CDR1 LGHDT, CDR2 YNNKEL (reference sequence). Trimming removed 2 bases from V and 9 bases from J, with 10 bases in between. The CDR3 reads CASSQTVEAQYF. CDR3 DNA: TGTGCCAGCAGCCAAACAGTAGAAGCCCAGTACTTC.